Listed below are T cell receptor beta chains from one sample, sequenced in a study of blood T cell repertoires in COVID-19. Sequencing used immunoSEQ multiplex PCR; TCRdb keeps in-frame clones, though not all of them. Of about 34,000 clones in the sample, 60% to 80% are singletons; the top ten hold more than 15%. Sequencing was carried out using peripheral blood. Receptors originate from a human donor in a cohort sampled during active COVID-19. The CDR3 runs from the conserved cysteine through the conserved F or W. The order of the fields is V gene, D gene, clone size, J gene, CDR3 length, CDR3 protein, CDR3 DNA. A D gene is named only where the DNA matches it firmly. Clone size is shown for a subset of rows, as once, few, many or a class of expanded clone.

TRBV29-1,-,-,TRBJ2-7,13,CSVGGQGTYEQYF,TGCAGCGTTGGGGGCCAGGGGACCTACGAGCAGTACTTC
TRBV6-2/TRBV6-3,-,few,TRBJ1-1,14,CASSYGRGRVEAFF,TGTGCCAGCAGTTACGGCAGGGGCAGGGTTGAAGCTTTCTTT
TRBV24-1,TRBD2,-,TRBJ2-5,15,CATSDLRGRGETQYF,TGTGCCACCAGTGATTTGCGGGGGAGGGGAGAGACCCAGTACTTC
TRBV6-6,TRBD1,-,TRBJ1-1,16,CASNLGQGGGSTEAFF,TGTGCCAGCAACCTAGGACAGGGAGGAGGGAGCACTGAAGCTTTCTTT
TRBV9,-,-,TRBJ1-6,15,CASSVGRPYNSPLHF,TGTGCCAGCAGCGTAGGCAGGCCCTATAATTCACCCCTCCACTTT
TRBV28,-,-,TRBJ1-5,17,CASSPIYWGPANQPQHF,TGTGCCAGCAGTCCCATCTATTGGGGCCCGGCCAATCAGCCCCAGCATTTT
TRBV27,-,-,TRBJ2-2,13,CASRTGTAGELFF,TGTGCCAGCAGGACAGGAACAGCCGGGGAGCTGTTTTTT
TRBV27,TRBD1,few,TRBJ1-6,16,CASSFGTGVRDSPLHF,TGTGCCAGCAGTTTCGGCACAGGGGTAAGGGATTCACCCCTCCACTTT
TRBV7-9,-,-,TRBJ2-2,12,CASSLVGAELFF,TGTGCCAGCAGCTTAGTAGGAGCGGAGCTGTTTTTT
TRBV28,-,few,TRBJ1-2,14,CASSRGGSYYGYTF,TGTGCCAGCAGCAGGGGTGGCTCCTATTATGGCTACACCTTC
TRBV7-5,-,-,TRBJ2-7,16,CARSSWTGFPAYEQYF,TGTGCCAGAAGCTCCTGGACGGGATTCCCTGCCTACGAGCAGTACTTC
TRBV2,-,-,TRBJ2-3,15,CASSEEMGFSDTQYF,TGTGCCAGCAGTGAGGAGATGGGTTTTTCAGATACGCAGTATTTT
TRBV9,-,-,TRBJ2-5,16,CASSVEQGTGRETQYF,TGTGCCAGCAGCGTGGAACAGGGAACGGGACGAGAGACCCAGTACTTC
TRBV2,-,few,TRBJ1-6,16,CASSERAGYSYSPLHF,TGTGCCAGCAGTGAAAGGGCAGGGTACAGTTATTCACCCCTCCACTTT
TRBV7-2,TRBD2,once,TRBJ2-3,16,CASSLPSGPHTDTQYF,TGTGCCAGCAGCTTGCCTAGCGGACCCCACACAGATACGCAGTATTTT
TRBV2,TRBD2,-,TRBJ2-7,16,CASRATSGPPPAEQYF,TGTGCCAGCAGAGCCACTAGCGGGCCTCCTCCCGCCGAGCAGTACTTC